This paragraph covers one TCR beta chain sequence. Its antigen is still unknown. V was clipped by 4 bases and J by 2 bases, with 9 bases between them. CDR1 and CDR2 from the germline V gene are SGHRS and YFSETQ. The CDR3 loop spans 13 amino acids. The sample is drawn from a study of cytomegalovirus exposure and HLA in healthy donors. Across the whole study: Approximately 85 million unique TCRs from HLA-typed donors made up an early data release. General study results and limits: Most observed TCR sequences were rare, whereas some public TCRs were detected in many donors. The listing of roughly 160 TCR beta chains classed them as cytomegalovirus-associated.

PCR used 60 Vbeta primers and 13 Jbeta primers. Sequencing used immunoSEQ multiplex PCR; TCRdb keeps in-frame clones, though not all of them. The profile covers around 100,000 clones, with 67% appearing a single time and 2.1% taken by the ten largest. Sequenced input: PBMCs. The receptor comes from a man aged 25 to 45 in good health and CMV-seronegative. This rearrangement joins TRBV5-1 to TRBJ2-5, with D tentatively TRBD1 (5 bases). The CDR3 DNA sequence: TGCGCCAGCAGCGCCCGACAGCAAGAGACCCAGTACTTC. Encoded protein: CASSARQQETQYF.